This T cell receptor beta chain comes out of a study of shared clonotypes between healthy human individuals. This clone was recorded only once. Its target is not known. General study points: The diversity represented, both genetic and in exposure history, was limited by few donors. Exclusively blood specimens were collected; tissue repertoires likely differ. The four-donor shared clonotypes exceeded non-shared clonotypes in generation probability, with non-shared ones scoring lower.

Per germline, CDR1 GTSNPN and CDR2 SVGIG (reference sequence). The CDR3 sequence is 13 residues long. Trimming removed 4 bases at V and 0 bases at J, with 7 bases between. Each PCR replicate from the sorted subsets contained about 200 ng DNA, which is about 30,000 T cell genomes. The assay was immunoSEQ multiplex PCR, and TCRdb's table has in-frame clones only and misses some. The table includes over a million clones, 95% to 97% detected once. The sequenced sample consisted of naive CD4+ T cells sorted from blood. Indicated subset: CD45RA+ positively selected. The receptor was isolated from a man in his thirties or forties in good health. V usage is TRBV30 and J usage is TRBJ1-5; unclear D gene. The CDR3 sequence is CAWKSGSNQPQHF. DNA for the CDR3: TGTGCCTGGAAATCCGGTAGCAATCAGCCCCAGCATTTT.